The sequence of this TCR beta chain was determined in a study of blood T cell repertoires in COVID-19 (dated by TCRdb to the early 2020s). With regard to the full study: Samples covering the acute and convalescent phases of COVID-19 were provided by collaborators in the United States, Italy and Spain. The prospective study material was composed of cDNA or gDNA derived from T cells, B-cell-depleted T cells, or PBMCs. The dataset comprised deeply sampled blood TCRbeta repertoires from subjects exposed to, actively infected with, or recovered from COVID-19. The repertoires were released in a freely available public database intended as a resource for research on the immune response to SARS-CoV-2. The samples were drawn from two sources: the first 160 participants of the ongoing ImmuneRACE study, and 1,000 to 1,500 subjects contributed by 6 global collaborators. Sample metadata almost always included a de-identified subject ID, COVID-19 status, age in years and sex. HLA class I and class II types, where available, came from metadata supplied by the sample provider rather than from assay-based typing. The paper's findings and limits, for the study overall: The quantity of clinical and demographic metadata differed by source and by participant and was supplied without curation.

TCRbeta CDR3 regions were amplified from genomic DNA by means of the immunoSEQ Assay, a bias-controlled multiplex PCR. The authors' pipeline ran thus. The number of nucleated cells in each sample was estimated from the amplification of reference gene primers within the assay. To quantify the absolute abundance of each unique TCRbeta CDR3 rearrangement, sequence reads were collapsed and filtered. Productive Simpson clonality was computed per sample as the square root of Simpson's diversity index over productive rearrangements. TCRdb took this table from immuneACCESS and kept in-frame rearrangements with V and J called. Such tables lack part of the clones; where checked against another copy, unresolved V genes explain under half of the gap, and the rest is unexplained. D and trimming come from the DNA, and the V and J calls and clone size come from that table. This sample gives 450,000 or so clones in total; around 90% of them show up just once. The top ten clones comprise 0.8% to 1% of the sample.

As for this clone: What this receptor recognizes is not known. No much larger clone exists at a distance of one base, and base qualities are not known.

In Seattle, one collaborating source enrolled patients while the infection was active and tracked those patients longitudinally over the course of disease. The collaborating institutions used their own protocols to collect whole blood in K2EDTA tubes. For TCRbeta analysis, collaborators shipped samples in one of three forms: frozen whole blood, isolated PBMCs, or DNA extracted from either of those sample types. From the germline V gene (reference sequence), CDR1 is SGHKS and CDR2 is YYEKEE. Germline trimming: 4 bases from V, 5 bases from J; junction bases outside gene matches: 5. Measured from the cysteine to the phenylalanine, the CDR3 is 14 residues long. CDR3 DNA only is kept here, 42 bases in frame from base 1.

The chain is encoded by TRBV5-5 joined to TRBJ2-2; 7 middle bases align to TRBD1. The origin of this receptor is a man aged 18 to 35 with COVID-19, enrolled during active disease. What was sequenced was peripheral blood. The sequenced DNA: TGTGCCAGCAGCGAGGACAGGTTTACCGGGGAGCTGTTTTTT. This translates into CASSEDRFTGELFF.